The T cell receptor (beta chain) described here comes from a study of blood T cell repertoires in COVID-19. Study background: Material from acute and convalescent COVID-19 was sourced from the United States, Italy and Spain. PBMCs, B-cell-depleted T cells, or T cells were the source of the cDNA or gDNA that made up the material.

Trimming at V came to 4 bases and at J to 1 base, leaving 3 bases not matched to a gene. Germline CDR1 is SGDLS and CDR2 is YYNGEE. The CDR3 loop spans 15 amino acids. In the authors' workflow: Amplification with reference gene primers provided the estimates of nucleated cell counts. The data were produced by immunoSEQ multiplex PCR, yet TCRdb's version contains in-frame clones alone and is incomplete. V, J and clone size were drawn from that table, and D and trimming were deduced from the DNA. Of roughly 30,000 clones in the sample, around 72% were seen once. Sample: peripheral blood. V and J are TRBV9 and TRBJ1-3, with 9 bases lining up with TRBD1. The receptor's source is a boy aged 2-9 years with active or convalescent COVID-19. This chain's CDR3 is CASSPTGGSGNTIYF. CDR3 DNA: TGTGCCAGCAGCCCGACAGGGGGGTCTGGAAACACCATATATTTT. Using reference TRBV9 and TRBJ1-3 for the parts outside the CDR3, the full variable domain is DSGVTQTPKHLITATGQRVTLRCSPRSGDLSVYWYQQSLDQGLQFLIQYYNGEERAKGNILERFSAQQFPDLHSELNLSSLELGDSALYFCASSPTGGSGNTIYFGEGSWLTVV.